The 14 T cell receptor beta chains listed next were all sequenced from one sample in a study of blood T cell repertoires in COVID-19. Only in-frame clones appear in the TCRdb table, and some are missing; sequencing was by immunoSEQ multiplex PCR. The repertoire holds 45,000 to 55,000 clones, around 73% seen once, with roughly 6% in the top ten. Material: PBMCs or T cells enriched from blood (not recorded which). These TCRs come from a woman aged 45-65 years with acute COVID-19.

This clone was recorded a few times. V usage is TRBV5-1 and J usage is TRBJ1-2; D unclear. Germline-derived CDR1 and CDR2 are SGHRS and YFSETQ. V was trimmed by 0 bases and J by 8 bases, leaving 11 bases between them. CDR3 length equals 13 residues. CDR3 nucleotide sequence: TGCGCCAGCAGCTTGGCGGGGATAGGAGGCTACACCTTC. This gives the protein CASSLAGIGGYTF.

The chain uses TRBV13 and TRBJ1-2; D is perhaps TRBD1 (5 bases). The V gene lost 5 bases and the J gene lost 1 base, with 8 bases spanning the gap. In germline, CDR1 is PRHDT, CDR2 FYEKMQ (reference sequence). The length of the CDR3 is 13 residues. The chain's CDR3 is CASSRGSNYGYTF. The DNA of the CDR3 is TGTGCCAGCAGCAGGGGAAGTAACTATGGCTACACCTTC.

This clone was seen only once. The chain combines TRBV2 with TRBJ2-1; a weak D match, TRBD2 (5 bases). Germline V CDR1 and CDR2: SNHLY, FYNNEI. The CDR3 consists of 13 residues. Trimming removed 7 bases from V and 2 bases from J, with 9 bases in between. DNA for the CDR3: TGTGCCAGCATGGTAGCGCCCTACAATGAGCAGTTCTTC. It encodes CASMVAPYNEQFF.

Only one count was recorded for this clone. V usage is TRBV19 and J usage is TRBJ2-3, with D unresolved. Deletions cut 6 bases from V and 1 base from J, with 11 bases between. This CDR3 has 14 residues. CDR1 LNHDA and CDR2 SQIVND come from the germline V gene (reference sequence). As DNA, the CDR3 is TGTGCCAGTAGGTCTCTTTCGGGCACAGATACGCAGTATTTT. This codes for CASRSLSGTDTQYF.

DNA for the CDR3: TGTGCCATCACGGCAGGGGGCTTTGGCTACACCTTC. This translates into CAITAGGFGYTF. V is TRBV10-3 and J is TRBJ1-2, with 8 bases lining up with TRBD1. The CDR3 length is 12 residues. V shed 7 bases and J 7 bases; nucleotides not matched to a gene: 5. Germline-derived CDR1 and CDR2 are ENHRY and SYGVKD.

This sequence joins TRBV28 and TRBJ2-7; maybe TRBD2 (6 bases). Trimming cost V 2 bases and J 10 bases, with 18 bases left between them. Germline CDR1 reads MDHEN; CDR2 reads SYDVKM. The CDR3 has 14 residues. CDR3 in DNA: TGTGCCAGCAGTTTAATTCAAACTAGCATAGGTCAGTACTTC. It yields the protein CASSLIQTSIGQYF.

The chain couples TRBV3-1 (or the pseudogene TRBV3-2) to TRBJ2-5, with TRBD2 matching 10 bases. Losses at the gene ends were 4 bases for V and 5 bases for J; bases not matched to a gene: 10. Germline CDR1 is LGHDT and CDR2 is YNNKEL (reference sequence). This CDR3 region has 16 residues. CDR3 in amino acids: CASSRFAAGGRETQYF. CDR3 DNA: TGTGCCAGCAGCCGGTTTGCAGCGGGGGGGAGGGAGACCCAGTACTTC.

The rearrangement uses TRBV6-1 and TRBJ2-3; TRBD2 might be the D (5 bases). Per germline, CDR1 MNHNS and CDR2 SASEGT. This CDR3 is 15 amino acids long. Trimming cost V 4 bases and J 6 bases, with 17 bases left between them. CDR3 residues: CASSVLNPGMDTQYF. The CDR3 DNA follows: TGTGCCAGCAGTGTACTCAACCCGGGGATGGATACGCAGTATTTT.

The rearrangement joins TRBV2 to TRBJ2-2; 9 positions match TRBD1. Germline trimming cut 7 bases from V and 5 bases from J; bases unmatched to any gene: 5. The CDR3 sequence is 14 residues long. The germline CDR1 and CDR2 sequences are SNHLY and FYNNEI. CDR3 protein: CASKGQGGTGELFF. The CDR3 DNA reads as TGTGCCAGCAAGGGACAGGGAGGGACCGGGGAGCTGTTTTTT. The full variable domain, completed using reference TRBV2 and TRBJ2-2, is EPEVTQTPSHQVTQMGQEVILRCVPISNHLYFYWYRQILGQKVEFLVSFYNNEISEKSEIFDDQFSVERPDGSNFTLKIRSTKLEDSAMYFCASKGQGGTGELFFGEGSRLTVL.

The chain combines TRBV3-1 (or the pseudogene TRBV3-2) with TRBJ1-2; tentatively, D is TRBD1 (6 bases). The CDR3 consists of 16 residues. Trimming pared 1 base from V and 6 bases from J, leaving 18 bases between. Germline loops: CDR1 LGHDT, CDR2 YNNKEL (reference sequence). The CDR3 region has the DNA TGTGCCAGCAGCCAAGGGGGGCAGGGCAGTTTTCATGGCTACACCTTC. Its protein is CASSQGGQGSFHGYTF.

The genes are TRBV7-6 and TRBJ1-3; 10 nucleotides line up with TRBD1. V lost 2 bases to trimming and J lost 2 bases; unmatched junction nucleotides: 3. Germline V gene sequence: CDR1 SGHVS, CDR2 FNYEAQ. CDR3 length: 16 amino acids. Here the CDR3 DNA reads TGTGCCAGCAGCTTAAAGGGACAGGGGCCTGGAAACACCATATATTTT. Protein product: CASSLKGQGPGNTIYF.

V usage is TRBV4-1 and J usage is TRBJ1-2; tentative D call: TRBD1 (6 bases). This CDR3 contains 15 residues. Germline V CDR1 and CDR2: MGHRA, YSYEKL. V was clipped by 1 base and J by 4 bases, with 13 bases between them. CDR3 protein: CASSQGPGVAYGYTF. CDR3 sequence (DNA): TGCGCCAGCAGCCAAGGCCCAGGGGTGGCCTATGGCTACACCTTC.

The gene calls are TRBV10-3 and TRBJ2-3; D not certain. Trimming removed 5 bases at V and 4 bases at J, with 7 bases between. This CDR3 is built from 12 residues. Germline assignment: CDR1 ENHRY and CDR2 SYGVKD. The CDR3 reads CAISPSSDTQYF. In DNA, the CDR3 is TGTGCCATCAGTCCTTCCTCAGATACGCAGTATTTT.

The rearrangement links TRBV24-1 to TRBJ2-5; weak D call: TRBD1 (5 bases). V lost 4 bases and J lost 5, with 13 bases in between. The CDR3 extends over 14 amino acids. Germline assignment: CDR1 KGHDR and CDR2 SFDVKD. The CDR3 bases are TGTGCCACCAGTGAAGCAGTATCAGGGGAGACCCAGTACTTC. Translating it yields CATSEAVSGETQYF.